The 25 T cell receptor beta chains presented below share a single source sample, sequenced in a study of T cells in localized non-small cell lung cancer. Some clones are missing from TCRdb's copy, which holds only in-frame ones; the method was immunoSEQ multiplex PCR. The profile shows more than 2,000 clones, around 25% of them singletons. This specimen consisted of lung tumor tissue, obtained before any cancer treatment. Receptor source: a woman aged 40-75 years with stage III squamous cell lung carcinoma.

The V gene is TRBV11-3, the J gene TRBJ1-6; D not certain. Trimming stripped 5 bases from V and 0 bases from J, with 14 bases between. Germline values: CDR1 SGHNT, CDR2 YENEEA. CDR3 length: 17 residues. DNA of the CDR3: TGTGCCAGCAGCCCCCGGACGGAGAGCTCCTATAATTCACCCCTCCACTTT. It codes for CASSPRTESSYNSPLHF.

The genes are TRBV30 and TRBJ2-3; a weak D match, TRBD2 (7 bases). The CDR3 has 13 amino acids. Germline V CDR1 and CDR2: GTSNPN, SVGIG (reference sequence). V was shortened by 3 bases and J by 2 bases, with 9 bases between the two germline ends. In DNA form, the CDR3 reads TGTGCCTGGAGCGGGGGGCTCACAGATACGCAGTATTTT. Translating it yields CAWSGGLTDTQYF.

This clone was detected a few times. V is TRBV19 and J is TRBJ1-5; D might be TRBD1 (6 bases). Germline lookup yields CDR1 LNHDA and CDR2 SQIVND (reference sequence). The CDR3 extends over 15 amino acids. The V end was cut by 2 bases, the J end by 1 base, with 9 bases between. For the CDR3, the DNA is TGTGCCAGTAGTATATCGGACAGAAGCAATCAGCCCCAGCATTTT. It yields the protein CASSISDRSNQPQHF.

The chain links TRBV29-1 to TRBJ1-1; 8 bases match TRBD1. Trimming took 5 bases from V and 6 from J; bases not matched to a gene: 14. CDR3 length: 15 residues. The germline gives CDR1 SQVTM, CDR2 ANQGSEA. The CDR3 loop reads CSVHRGAGHRPEAFF. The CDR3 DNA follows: TGCAGCGTTCACAGGGGGGCTGGGCATCGCCCTGAAGCTTTCTTT.

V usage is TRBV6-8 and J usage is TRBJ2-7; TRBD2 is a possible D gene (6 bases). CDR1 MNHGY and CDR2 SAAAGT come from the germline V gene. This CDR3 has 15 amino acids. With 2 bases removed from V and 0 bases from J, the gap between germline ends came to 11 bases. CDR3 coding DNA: TGTGCCAGCAGTTACAGGGCGGGGAGCTCCTACGAGCAGTACTTC. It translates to CASSYRAGSSYEQYF.

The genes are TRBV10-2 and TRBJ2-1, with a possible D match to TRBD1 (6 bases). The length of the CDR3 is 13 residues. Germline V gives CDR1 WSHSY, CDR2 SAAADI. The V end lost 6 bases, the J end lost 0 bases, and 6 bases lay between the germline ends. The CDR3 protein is CASRDSSYNEQFF. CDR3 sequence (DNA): TGCGCCAGCAGGGACAGCTCCTACAATGAGCAGTTCTTC.

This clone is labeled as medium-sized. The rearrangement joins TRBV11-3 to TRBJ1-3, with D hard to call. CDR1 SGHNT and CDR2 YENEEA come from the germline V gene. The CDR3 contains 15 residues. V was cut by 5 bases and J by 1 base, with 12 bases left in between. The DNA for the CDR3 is TGTGCCAGCAGCCCGAATACAGCGTCTGGAAACACCATATATTTT. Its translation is CASSPNTASGNTIYF.

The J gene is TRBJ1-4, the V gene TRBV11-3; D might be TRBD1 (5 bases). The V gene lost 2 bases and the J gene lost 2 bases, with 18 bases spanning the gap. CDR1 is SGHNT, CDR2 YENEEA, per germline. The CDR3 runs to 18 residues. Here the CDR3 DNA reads TGTGCCAGCAGCTTAACGGGAGCCAGACGGGGGACTAATGAAAAACTGTTTTTT. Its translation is CASSLTGARRGTNEKLFF.

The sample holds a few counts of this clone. CDR3 region: CAWGGGLEHQPQHF. The CDR3 bases are TGTGCCTGGGGAGGGGGGTTAGAACATCAGCCCCAGCATTTT. This chain joins TRBV30 and TRBJ1-5, with D maybe TRBD1 (6 bases). Looked up from germline, CDR1 is GTSNPN and CDR2 is SVGIG (reference sequence). The CDR3 has 14 amino acids. V was shortened by 5 bases and J by 5 bases, with 16 bases between the two germline ends.

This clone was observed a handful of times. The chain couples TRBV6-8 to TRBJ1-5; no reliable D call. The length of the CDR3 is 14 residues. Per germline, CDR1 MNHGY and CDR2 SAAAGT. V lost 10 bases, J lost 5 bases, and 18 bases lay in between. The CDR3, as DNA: TGTGCCATCAGCGAAGTAAGCATTGATCAGCCCCAGCATTTT. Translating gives CAISEVSIDQPQHF.

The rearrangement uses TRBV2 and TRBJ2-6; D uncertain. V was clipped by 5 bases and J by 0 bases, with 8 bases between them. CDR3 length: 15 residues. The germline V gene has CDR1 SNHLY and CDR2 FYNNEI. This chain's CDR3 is CASSSAYSGANVLTF. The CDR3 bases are TGTGCCAGCAGTTCAGCCTACTCTGGGGCCAACGTCCTGACTTTC. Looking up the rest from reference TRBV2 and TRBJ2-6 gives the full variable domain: EPEVTQTPSHQVTQMGQEVILRCVPISNHLYFYWYRQILGQKVEFLVSFYNNEISEKSEIFDDQFSVERPDGSNFTLKIRSTKLEDSAMYFCASSSAYSGANVLTFGAGSRLTVL.

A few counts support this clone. The CDR3 protein is CASSLTGEGYTF. The CDR3, as DNA: TGTGCCAGCAGCTTAACAGGGGAGGGCTACACCTTC. This chain joins TRBV9 and TRBJ1-2; 7 bases line up with TRBD1. Trimming removed 4 bases from V and 8 bases from J; junction bases left unmatched: 5. The length of the CDR3 is 12 residues. CDR1 is SGDLS and CDR2 is YYNGEE in the germline V gene.

CDR3 coding DNA: TGTGCCTCCGGGGGGACAGGGAGGACAGATACGCAGTATTTT. It encodes CASGGTGRTDTQYF. The rearrangement uses TRBV30 and TRBJ2-3, with 9 positions matching TRBD1. The ends lost 7 bases at V and 3 bases at J; junction bases unmatched: 8. The CDR3 sequence is 14 residues long. The germline V gene encodes CDR1 GTSNPN and CDR2 SVGIG (reference sequence).

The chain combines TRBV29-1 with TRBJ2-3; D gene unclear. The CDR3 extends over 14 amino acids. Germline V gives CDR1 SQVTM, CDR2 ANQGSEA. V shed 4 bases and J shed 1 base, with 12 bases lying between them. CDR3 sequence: CSVAGELGTDTQYF. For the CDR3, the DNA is TGCAGCGTTGCCGGAGAGCTCGGCACAGATACGCAGTATTTT.

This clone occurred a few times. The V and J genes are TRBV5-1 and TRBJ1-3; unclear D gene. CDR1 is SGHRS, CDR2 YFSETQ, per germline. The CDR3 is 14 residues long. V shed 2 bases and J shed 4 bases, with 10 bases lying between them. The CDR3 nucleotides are TGCGCCAGCAGCTTCGGTTTGGAGGGAAACACCATATATTTT. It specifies CASSFGLEGNTIYF.

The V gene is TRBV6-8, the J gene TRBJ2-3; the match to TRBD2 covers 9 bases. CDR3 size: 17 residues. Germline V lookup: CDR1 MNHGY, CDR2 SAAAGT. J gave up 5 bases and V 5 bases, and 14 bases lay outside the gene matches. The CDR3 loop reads CASSPRWRGGSRDTQYF. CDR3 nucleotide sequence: TGTGCCAGCAGTCCCCGGTGGCGGGGGGGCAGTAGAGATACGCAGTATTTT.

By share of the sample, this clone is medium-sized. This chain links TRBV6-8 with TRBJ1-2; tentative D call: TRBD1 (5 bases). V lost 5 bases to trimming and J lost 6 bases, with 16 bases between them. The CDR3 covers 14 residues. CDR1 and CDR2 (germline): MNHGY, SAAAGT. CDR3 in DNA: TGTGCCAGCAGTCCGACAGTTTCGTTGAATGGCTACACCTTC. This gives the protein CASSPTVSLNGYTF.

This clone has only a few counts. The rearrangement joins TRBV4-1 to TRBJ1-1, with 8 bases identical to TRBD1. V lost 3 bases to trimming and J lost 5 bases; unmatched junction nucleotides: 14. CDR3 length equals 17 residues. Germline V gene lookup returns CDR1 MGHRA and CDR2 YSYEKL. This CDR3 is CASSHRDRRGQGTEAFF. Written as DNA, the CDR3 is TGCGCCAGCAGCCACAGGGACAGGAGAGGGCAGGGGACTGAAGCTTTCTTT.

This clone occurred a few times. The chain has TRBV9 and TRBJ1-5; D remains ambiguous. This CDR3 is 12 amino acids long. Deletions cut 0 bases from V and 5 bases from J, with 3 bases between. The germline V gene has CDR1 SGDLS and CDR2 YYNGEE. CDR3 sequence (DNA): TGTGCCAGCAGCGTAGGGGATCAGCCCCAGCATTTT. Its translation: CASSVGDQPQHF.

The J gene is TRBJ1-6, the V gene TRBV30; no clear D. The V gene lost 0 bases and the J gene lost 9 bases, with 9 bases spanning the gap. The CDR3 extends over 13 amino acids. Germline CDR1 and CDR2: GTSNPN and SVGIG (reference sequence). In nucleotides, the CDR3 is TGTGCCTGGAGTGTACGGTCGGGTTCACCCCTCCACTTT. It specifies CAWSVRSGSPLHF.

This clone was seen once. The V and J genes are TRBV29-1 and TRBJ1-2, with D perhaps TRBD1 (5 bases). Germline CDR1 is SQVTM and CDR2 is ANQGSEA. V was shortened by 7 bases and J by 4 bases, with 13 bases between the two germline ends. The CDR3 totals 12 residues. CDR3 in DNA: TGCAGCGACGTGGGGGTTGGCTATGGCTACACCTTC. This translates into CSDVGVGYGYTF.

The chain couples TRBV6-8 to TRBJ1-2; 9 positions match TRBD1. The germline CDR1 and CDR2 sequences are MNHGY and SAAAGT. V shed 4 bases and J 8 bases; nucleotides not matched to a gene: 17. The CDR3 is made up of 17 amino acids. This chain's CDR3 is CASSSREGQGRWGGYTF. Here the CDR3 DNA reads TGTGCCAGCAGTTCTCGAGAGGGACAGGGTCGGTGGGGCGGCTACACCTTC.

CDR3 in amino acids: CASSQTSGGADTQYF. DNA of the CDR3: TGTGCCAGTAGCCAGACTAGCGGGGGAGCAGATACGCAGTATTTT. The chain has TRBV19 and TRBJ2-3; 12 bases are a match to TRBD2. The V segment lost 6 bases and the J segment 4 bases; nucleotides outside the gene matches: 5. The CDR3 consists of 15 residues. CDR1 is LNHDA, CDR2 SQIVND, per germline (reference sequence).

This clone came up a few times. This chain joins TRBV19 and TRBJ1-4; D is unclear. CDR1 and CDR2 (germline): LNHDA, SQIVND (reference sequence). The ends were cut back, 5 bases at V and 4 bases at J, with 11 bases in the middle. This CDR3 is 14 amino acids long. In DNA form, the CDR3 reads TGTGCCAGTAGTGTCCGGAGGATTAATGAAAAACTGTTTTTT. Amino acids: CASSVRRINEKLFF.

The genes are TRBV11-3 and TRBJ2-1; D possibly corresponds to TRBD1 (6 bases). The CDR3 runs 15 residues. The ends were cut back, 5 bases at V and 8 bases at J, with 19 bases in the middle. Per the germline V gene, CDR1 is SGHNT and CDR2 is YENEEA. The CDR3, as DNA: TGTGCCAGCAGCCAGGCCGAGCAGGGGCTGCATGAGCAGTTCTTC. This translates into CASSQAEQGLHEQFF.